This is a list of T cell receptor beta chains from one sample in a study of blood T cells in healthy people across ages. TCRdb re-analysed the 5' RACE reads in MiXCR, keeping a single row per CDR3 protein. The sample carries over 700,000 distinct CDR3 sequences, around half recorded once. Specimen: blood. The receptors originated from a man older than 75 in good health. CDR3s include the opening cysteine and the closing phenylalanine or tryptophan. A D gene is named only where the DNA matches it firmly. Clone size is stated in some rows and not others, as once, few, many or a class when expanded.

D: TRBD1; size: .; V: TRBV7-2; J: TRBJ2-4; DNA: TGTGCCAGCAGCTTACTAGGGACAGGACTTAGGGGGGCAAACATTCAGTACTTC; CDR3: CASSLLGTGLRGANIQYF
D: .; size: few; V: TRBV21-1; J: TRBJ2-1; DNA: TGTGCCATCACCGGGACTAGCCCTAATGAGCAGTTCTTC; CDR3: CAITGTSPNEQFF
D: .; size: .; V: TRBV24-1; J: TRBJ2-1; DNA: TGTGCCACCAGTGAGGGGAGAGGCCCCAGACAAAATGAGCAGTTCTTC; CDR3: CATSEGRGPRQNEQFF
D: TRBD2; size: .; V: TRBV28; J: TRBJ2-5; DNA: TGTGCCAGCAGTTTACTCGGACTAGCGGGGGTGGAGACCCAGTACTTC; CDR3: CASSLLGLAGVETQYF
D: TRBD2; size: .; V: TRBV5-6; J: TRBJ2-7; DNA: TGTGCCAGCAGCTATGGACTAGCGGTCGTCGCCTACGAGCAGTACTTC; CDR3: CASSYGLAVVAYEQYF
D: TRBD1; size: .; V: TRBV28; J: TRBJ1-5; DNA: TGTGCCAGCAAGGGCAGGGGGGTTTATAGCAATCAGCCCCAGCATTTT; CDR3: CASKGRGVYSNQPQHF
D: .; size: few; V: TRBV5-6; J: TRBJ2-7; DNA: TGTGCCAGCAGCCCGGTGGGGATAGCGGACGTCTCCTACGAGCAGTACTTC; CDR3: CASSPVGIADVSYEQYF
D: TRBD2; size: .; V: TRBV5-1; J: TRBJ2-1; DNA: TGCGCCAGCAGCTTTACGACTAGCGGGAGAAGGTATGAGCAGTTCTTC; CDR3: CASSFTTSGRRYEQFF
D: TRBD1; size: .; V: TRBV3-1; J: TRBJ2-5; DNA: TGTGCCAGCAGCCAAGGACGGAGCATGGGACAGGGCCAAGAGACCCAGTACTTC; CDR3: CASSQGRSMGQGQETQYF
D: TRBD1; size: many; V: TRBV29-1; J: TRBJ2-5; DNA: TGCAGCGTCCGGACAGGGCCGGAGACCCAGTACTTC; CDR3: CSVRTGPETQYF
D: .; size: .; V: TRBV6-1; J: TRBJ2-5; DNA: TGTGCCAGCAGTGAATTGAACATCCTCGGAGAGACCCAGTACTTC; CDR3: CASSELNILGETQYF
D: TRBD2; size: .; V: TRBV5-1; J: TRBJ2-7; DNA: TGCGCCAGCAGCGAAAAACTAGCGCCGGGGAACGAGCAGTACTTC; CDR3: CASSEKLAPGNEQYF
D: .; size: .; V: TRBV28; J: TRBJ1-2; DNA: TGTGCCAGCAGTGTCGGGACACTATATGGCTACACCTTC; CDR3: CASSVGTLYGYTF
D: .; size: .; V: TRBV4-2; J: TRBJ2-1; DNA: TGTGCCAGCAGCCAAGAGTCGTGGGGACTCTACAATGAGCAGTTCTTC; CDR3: CASSQESWGLYNEQFF
D: TRBD2; size: few; V: TRBV27; J: TRBJ2-1; DNA: TGTGCCAGCAGCACCCTAGCGGGAGGGGCCAATGAGCAGTTCTTC; CDR3: CASSTLAGGANEQFF
D: .; size: .; V: TRBV5-6; J: TRBJ2-1; DNA: TGTGCCAGCAGGCCAAGGACTCACCCTGACGTAGAGCAGTTCTTC; CDR3: CASRPRTHPDVEQFF
D: TRBD2; size: .; V: TRBV5-1; J: TRBJ2-3; DNA: TGCGCCTCTGGGACTAGCGGTAGCACAGATACGCAGTATTTT; CDR3: CASGTSGSTDTQYF